What follows are 21 T cell receptor beta chains derived from one specimen sequenced in a study of blood T cell repertoires in COVID-19. The protocol was immunoSEQ multiplex PCR, while the TCRdb copy is restricted to in-frame clones and leaves out a portion. The table has around 140,000 clones, 85% to 90% seen once. Sequenced material: peripheral blood. The source of these receptors is a woman in her forties or fifties with active or convalescent COVID-19.

The chain employs TRBV19 and TRBJ2-1; TRBD2 matches 7 bases. Germline V lookup: CDR1 LNHDA, CDR2 SQIVND (reference sequence). The CDR3 loop spans 17 amino acids. The J segment lost 6 bases and the V segment lost 5 bases, leaving 16 bases of the junction unmatched. In DNA form, the CDR3 reads TGTGCCAGTAGTGAAAAACCGACTAGCCGTATTCGCAATGAGCAGTTCTTC. Amino acid sequence: CASSEKPTSRIRNEQFF. Using reference TRBV19 and TRBJ2-1 for the parts outside the CDR3, the full variable domain is DGGITQSPKYLFRKEGQNVTLSCEQNLNHDAMYWYRQDPGQGLRLIYYSQIVNDFQKGDIAEGYSVSREKKESFPLTVTSAQKNPTAFYLCASSEKPTSRIRNEQFFGPGTRLTVL.

This rearrangement joins TRBV29-1 to TRBJ2-2; 9 bases match TRBD1. The CDR3 covers 15 residues. Per the germline V gene, CDR1 is SQVTM and CDR2 is ANQGSEA. Trimming at V came to 5 bases and at J to 5 bases, leaving 9 bases not matched to a gene. The CDR3 DNA is TGCAGCGTTAAAACAGGGGGCGTTAGAACCGGGGAGCTGTTTTTT. As protein: CSVKTGGVRTGELFF.

This clone was counted once. CDR3 residues: CASSLTGTGYNEQFF. CDR3 coding DNA: TGTGCCAGCAGCTTAACCGGGACAGGGTACAATGAGCAGTTCTTC. The chain links TRBV7-8 to TRBJ2-1, with TRBD1 matching 9 bases. CDR3 length equals 15 residues. The germline V gene encodes CDR1 SGHVS and CDR2 FQNEAQ. V was pared by 2 bases and J by 4 bases, with 3 bases of the junction left unmatched.

The chain recombines TRBV27 with TRBJ1-2; D remains ambiguous. Trimming removed 2 bases at V and 7 bases at J, with 11 bases between. Per germline, CDR1 MNHEY and CDR2 SMNVEV (reference sequence). CDR3 length: 13 amino acids. CDR3 region: CASSLPGVGGYTF. The CDR3 DNA follows: TGTGCCAGCAGTTTACCGGGAGTCGGTGGCTACACCTTC.

This chain links TRBV7-8 with TRBJ2-7; D remains unclear. The CDR3 runs 13 residues. V lost 5 bases and J 3 bases, leaving 11 bases between the germline ends. Germline CDR1 reads SGHVS; CDR2 reads FQNEAQ. The DNA for the CDR3 is TGTGCCAGCAGCGCAGCTCCAGGCTACGAGCAGTACTTC. It yields the protein CASSAAPGYEQYF.

This chain uses TRBV6-5 with TRBJ1-3; D is undetermined. Germline V lookup: CDR1 MNHEY, CDR2 SVGAGI. The germline V and J ends were trimmed by 2 bases and 0 bases, with 11 bases remaining between them. The CDR3 covers 16 residues. CDR3 loop: CASSYTSGSSGNTIYF. The CDR3 bases are TGTGCCAGCAGTTACACTTCAGGAAGCTCTGGAAACACCATATATTTT.

The rearrangement uses TRBV12-3 or TRBV12-4 and TRBJ1-6, with D perhaps matching TRBD1 (6 bases). Trimming removed 5 bases at V and 7 bases at J, with 9 bases between. This CDR3 has 13 residues. This chain's CDR3 is CASSPQGNSPLHF. CDR3 in DNA: TGTGCCAGCAGTCCCCAGGGGAATTCACCCCTCCACTTT.

This sequence joins TRBV28 and TRBJ1-2; unclear D gene. V shed 5 bases and J shed 5 bases, with 6 bases lying between them. The germline V gene has CDR1 MDHEN and CDR2 SYDVKM. This CDR3 has 11 residues. The CDR3 region has the DNA TGTGCCAGCAGTCAATTGTATGGCTACACCTTC. Protein product: CASSQLYGYTF.

In this sample, this clone turned up a few times. The chain uses TRBV5-4 and TRBJ2-7, with a possible D match to TRBD2 (6 bases). This CDR3 is 15 amino acids long. V shed 5 bases and J shed 0 bases, with 15 bases lying between them. Per the germline V gene, CDR1 is SGHNT and CDR2 is YYREEE (reference sequence). CDR3 amino acids: CASSRQEGGSYEQYF. CDR3 nucleotides: TGTGCCAGCAGTCGGCAGGAGGGCGGCTCCTACGAGCAGTACTTC. The full variable domain, its missing parts supplied by reference TRBV5-4 and TRBJ2-7, is ETGVTQSPTHLIKTRGQQVTLRCSSQSGHNTVSWYQQALGQGPQFIFQYYREEENGRGNFPPRFSGLQFPNYSSELNVNALELDDSALYLCASSRQEGGSYEQYFGPGTRLTVT.

The chain combines TRBV15 with TRBJ2-2, with 8 bases lining up with TRBD2. The CDR3 consists of 15 residues. The germline V gene has CDR1 LNHNV and CDR2 YYDKDF (reference sequence). Losses at the gene ends were 3 bases for V and 8 bases for J; bases not matched to a gene: 8. In nucleotides, the CDR3 is TGTGCCACCAGCAGGGATATAGCGGGAACTGGGGAGCTGTTTTTT. This gives the protein CATSRDIAGTGELFF.

The CDR3 coding sequence is TGTGCCAGCTCACCAGCGAGTACCTACGAGCAGTACTTC. Translated, it gives CASSPASTYEQYF. The chain employs TRBV18 and TRBJ2-7; unclear D gene. Germline V gene sequence: CDR1 KGHSH, CDR2 LQKENI. This CDR3 comprises 13 residues. V gave up 2 bases and J gave up 2 bases, with 7 bases separating them.

The chain carries TRBV30 and TRBJ2-1; possibly TRBD2 for D (6 bases). With 0 bases removed from V and 9 bases from J, the gap between germline ends came to 12 bases. The germline V gene encodes CDR1 GTSNPN and CDR2 SVGIG (reference sequence). CDR3 length: 13 residues. In DNA, the CDR3 is TGTGCCTGGAGTGTAGGTGGGGGACTTGAGCAGTTCTTC. Translation: CAWSVGGGLEQFF.

J is TRBJ1-5 and V is TRBV19; D is perhaps TRBD1 (5 bases). The germline gives CDR1 LNHDA, CDR2 SQIVND (reference sequence). V was clipped by 0 bases and J by 2 bases, with 5 bases between them. This CDR3 is built from 14 residues. In DNA form, the CDR3 reads TGTGCCAGTAGTATAGAACAGGGCAATCAGCCCCAGCATTTT. Translating it yields CASSIEQGNQPQHF.

V usage is TRBV7-9 and J usage is TRBJ1-1; tentatively, D is TRBD1 (5 bases). V lost 5 bases, J lost 8 bases, and 12 bases lay in between. Germline CDR1 is SEHNR and CDR2 is FQNEAQ (reference sequence). CDR3 length equals 12 residues. CDR3 residues: CASSLTRGEAFF. CDR3 bases: TGTGCCAGCAGCCTAACCCGGGGGGAAGCTTTCTTT.

The chain uses TRBV27 and TRBJ1-1, with no clear D. The CDR3 has 13 residues. Trimming took off 3 bases at V and 1 base at J, with 6 bases between the two ends. The germline V gene has CDR1 MNHEY and CDR2 SMNVEV (reference sequence). CDR3 in amino acids: CASSFRENTEAFF. The CDR3 coding sequence is TGTGCCAGCAGTTTTCGGGAGAACACTGAAGCTTTCTTT.

The chain recombines TRBV24-1 with TRBJ1-2, with TRBD1 as a possible D gene (5 bases). CDR1 is KGHDR, CDR2 SFDVKD, per germline. The V gene lost 4 bases and the J gene lost 8 bases, with 13 bases spanning the gap. The CDR3 sequence is 13 residues long. CDR3 in DNA: TGTGCCACCAGTGACTCAGGGATAGGGGGCTACACCTTC. This sequence encodes CATSDSGIGGYTF.

This chain joins TRBV9 and TRBJ1-1, with 9 bases aligning to TRBD1. Losses at the gene ends were 3 bases for V and 5 bases for J; bases not matched to a gene: 8. Germline CDR1 SGDLS, CDR2 YYNGEE. The CDR3 has 15 amino acids. This chain's CDR3 is CASSAHRGPGTEAFF. The CDR3 coding sequence is TGTGCCAGCAGCGCCCACAGGGGGCCTGGGACTGAAGCTTTCTTT.

This chain links TRBV4-3 with TRBJ2-2, with 12 bases aligning to TRBD2. This CDR3 region has 16 residues. CDR1 LGHNA and CDR2 YSLEER come from the germline V gene. The V gene end was trimmed by 0 bases and the J gene end by 7 bases; junction bases not matched to a gene: 3. DNA of the CDR3: TGCGCCAGCAGCCAAGAAAGGACTAGCGGGATCGGGGAGCTGTTTTTT. Its translation: CASSQERTSGIGELFF.

The rearrangement uses TRBV21-1 and TRBJ1-3. TRBV21-1 is deemed a pseudogene. The CDR3 covers 20 residues. The chain's CDR3 is CASSKGPTLTGVSSGNTIYF. CDR3 DNA: TGTGCCAGCAGCAAGGGCCCCACATTGACGGGGGTTAGCTCTGGAAACACCATATATTTT.

The chain employs TRBV2 and TRBJ2-7; D perhaps matches TRBD2 (6 bases). This CDR3 is built from 14 residues. Between the trimmed V and J ends, which lost 1 base and 3 bases, there was a span of 10 bases. Germline V CDR1 and CDR2: SNHLY, FYNNEI. The CDR3 loop is CASSEGGGNYEQYF. DNA of the CDR3: TGTGCCAGCAGTGAAGGGGGAGGTAACTACGAGCAGTACTTC.

The chain recombines TRBV27 with TRBJ1-5; weak D call: TRBD1 (6 bases). This CDR3 has 14 residues. Germline CDR1 reads MNHEY; CDR2 reads SMNVEV (reference sequence). V lost 5 bases and J lost 2, with 10 bases in between. CDR3 sequence (DNA): TGTGCCAGCAGTCCAAGACAGGGCAATCAGCCCCAGCATTTT. Translating gives CASSPRQGNQPQHF.